The entry that follows covers one T cell receptor beta chain sequence. The antigen remains unidentified. The CDR3 length is 15 residues. Germline values: CDR1 MDHEN, CDR2 SYDVKM. V was shortened by 3 bases and J by 5 bases, with 17 bases between the two germline ends. The sorted regulatory T cells were CD4+, CD25-high and CD127-low, with genomic DNA sequenced. The data were obtained in a study of regulatory and conventional T cells in RAG deficiency. Study-wide results and caveats: Treg unique TCR beta sequences were about 100-fold fewer in Omenn syndrome and CID/AS patients than controls. Control T-cell subsets had markedly higher Shannon entropy and lower Simpson indices than RAG-deficient patients. In Omenn syndrome, Treg and Tconv repertoires overlapped >75%. In Omenn syndrome, sorted "Tregs" may be peripherally activated cells.

Using immunoSEQ multiplex PCR, the repertoire was profiled, and TCRdb retains in-frame clones only, with some absent. The sample carries around 3,500 clones, roughly 92% recorded once. The same sample was also used in a study of regulatory T cells. That paper notes: Primers: 52 TRBV forward and 13 TRBJ reverse.

The sequenced sample was CD4+ Tregs sorted from blood. The source of this sequence is a human donor in good health. J is TRBJ2-7 and V is TRBV28; D may match TRBD1 or TRBD2 (5 bases each). This chain's CDR3 is CASSFGDGLRDEQYF. The CDR3 coding sequence is TGTGCCAGCAGTTTCGGGGACGGCCTTCGGGACGAGCAGTACTTC.